The 20 T cell receptor beta chains given below trace back to one sample, sequenced in a study of shared T cell receptors in the human thymus. Measured with immunoSEQ multiplex PCR; TCRdb has only the in-frame clones, and not every one. The data show hundreds of thousands of clones, approximately 89% seen once. These data are also associated with another study on human thymus T cells.

Sequenced: thymocytes. The receptor set was obtained from a boy less than two years old with a congenital heart defect.

The rearrangement links TRBV19 to TRBJ2-5; D gene uncertain. The CDR3 has 12 residues. V was cut by 5 bases and J by 9 bases, with 13 bases left in between. The germline CDR1 and CDR2 sequences are LNHDA and SQIVND (reference sequence). The CDR3 DNA reads TGTGCCAGTAGTCCCGCAGGCCCGGCCCAGTACTTC. Translating gives CASSPAGPAQYF.

The V call is TRBV7-6, the J call TRBJ2-4, with TRBD2 matching 9 bases. The germline V gene has CDR1 SGHVS and CDR2 FNYEAQ. This CDR3 contains 19 residues. V was clipped by 1 base and J by 0 bases; unmatched bases: 10. CDR3 sequence: CASSLELAGLTLAKNIQYF. The CDR3 DNA is TGTGCCAGCAGCTTAGAACTAGCGGGTTTAACCTTAGCCAAAAACATTCAGTACTTC.

This chain links TRBV11-2 with TRBJ2-7, with 9 bases aligning to TRBD1. CDR3 length: 16 residues. Germline CDR1 reads SGHAT; CDR2 reads FQNNGV. V trimming: 4 bases; J trimming: 3 bases; junction bases outside the gene matches: 10. The CDR3 DNA is TGTGCCAGCAGCTGGGCGAGAGACAGGGGGGGCTACGAGCAGTACTTC. Protein product: CASSWARDRGGYEQYF.

This clone has just a few counts. V is TRBV27 and J is TRBJ2-1; D is ambiguous. Germline V gene data show CDR1 as MNHEY and CDR2 as SMNVEV (reference sequence). Trimming cost V 3 bases and J 5 bases, with 11 bases left between them. The CDR3 covers 14 residues. CDR3 coding DNA: TGTGCCAGCAGTTTGAGAGCGTTCGACAATGAGCAGTTCTTC. Protein product: CASSLRAFDNEQFF.

The chain has TRBV4-3 and TRBJ2-1, with TRBD2 identical over 8 bases. The V segment lost 6 bases and the J segment 7 bases; nucleotides outside the gene matches: 14. This CDR3 spans 16 amino acids. Germline V gives CDR1 LGHNA, CDR2 YSLEER. In DNA form, the CDR3 reads TGCGCCAGCAGTTATCAAAGCGGGAGTGGTAAAAATGAGCAGTTCTTC. Encoded protein: CASSYQSGSGKNEQFF.

The chain is built from TRBV7-2 and TRBJ2-7; TRBD2 agrees at 7 bases. Germline values: CDR1 SGHTA, CDR2 FQGNSA. V was pared by 4 bases and J by 0 bases, with 6 bases of the junction left unmatched. The CDR3 extends over 15 amino acids. DNA for the CDR3: TGTGCCAGCAGCTGGGGGGGTCAGTTCTCCTACGAGCAGTACTTC. Protein sequence: CASSWGGQFSYEQYF.

The chain links TRBV30 to TRBJ1-2; 12 bases are shared with TRBD1. After removal of 5 bases from V and 12 bases from J, the junction contained 13 bases not matched to a gene. The CDR3 consists of 14 residues. Germline CDR1 reads GTSNPN; CDR2 reads SVGIG (reference sequence). The CDR3 loop is CAWGIRDRGRVDTF. CDR3 nucleotide sequence: TGTGCCTGGGGGATCCGGGACAGGGGGCGGGTGGACACCTTC.

With regard to this clone: The germline gene is not matched at one end of the junction; a read error may be the cause. The chain employs TRBV6-6 and TRBJ2-7; 9 bases fit TRBD1. Germline values: CDR1 MNHNY, CDR2 SVGAGI (reference sequence). CDR3 size: 12 residues. CDR3 coding DNA: TGTGCCAGCAGGTTCAGACAGGGGGTAAGGGACTTC. This encodes CASRFRQGVRDF.

For the CDR3, the DNA is TGCGCCAGCAGCCAAGACCGGGACAGGGTTCAGGATGGCTACACCTTC. Protein: CASSQDRDRVQDGYTF. J is TRBJ1-2 and V is TRBV4-3, with TRBD1 matching over 9 bases. J was trimmed by 6 bases and V by 0 bases; bases with no gene match: 8. Germline CDR1 LGHNA, CDR2 YSLEER. This CDR3 has 16 amino acids.

The chain recombines TRBV5-8 with TRBJ1-5; 12 bases are a match to TRBD1. V was clipped by 2 bases and J by 0 bases; unmatched bases: 9. The CDR3 is made up of 19 amino acids. Germline CDR1 SGHTS, CDR2 YDEGEE. CDR3 nucleotides: TGTGCCAGCAGCTTAGATACGGGACAGGGGGCCCATAGCAATCAGCCCCAGCATTTT. This gives the protein CASSLDTGQGAHSNQPQHF.

This clone was detected once. The rearrangement links TRBV29-1 to TRBJ2-2; the D gene is possibly TRBD1 (5 bases). The CDR3 runs to 13 residues. Germline CDR1 is SQVTM and CDR2 is ANQGSEA. Trimming removed 4 bases from V and 6 bases from J, with 12 bases in between. CDR3 DNA sequence: TGCAGCGTTGGAATCAGGGTCTCCGGGGAGCTGTTTTTT. It yields the protein CSVGIRVSGELFF.

The V call is TRBV28, the J call TRBJ1-2; D is ambiguous. The CDR3 is 13 residues long. The ends were cut back, 6 bases at V and 4 bases at J, with 12 bases in the middle. Germline assignment: CDR1 MDHEN and CDR2 SYDVKM. CDR3 DNA: TGTGCCAGCAGCCCTATAAGGAGCTATGGCTACACCTTC. Its protein is CASSPIRSYGYTF.

This chain connects TRBV6-6 to TRBJ2-1; possible D gene TRBD1, 5 bases. Looked up from germline, CDR1 is MNHNY and CDR2 is SVGAGI (reference sequence). The CDR3 extends over 15 amino acids. Trimming stripped 5 bases from V and 0 bases from J, with 11 bases between. The CDR3 nucleotides read TGTGCCAGCAGTATCGACAGTTTCTCCTACAATGAGCAGTTCTTC. Translated: CASSIDSFSYNEQFF.

The gene calls are TRBV2 and TRBJ2-7, with D tentatively TRBD1 (6 bases). V lost 6 bases, J lost 0 bases, and 15 bases lay in between. CDR1 and CDR2 (germline): SNHLY, FYNNEI. This CDR3 has 15 amino acids. The CDR3 here is CASRRPTGISYEQYF. The DNA of the CDR3 is TGTGCCAGCAGGCGTCCGACAGGTATCTCCTACGAGCAGTACTTC.

This chain uses TRBV21-1 with TRBJ1-1; TRBD1, the table's D call, lacks a check against the DNA. TRBV21-1 is a pseudogene locus. There are 16 residues in the CDR3. The CDR3 sequence: CASRIHGAGPNTEAFF. CDR3 in DNA: TGTGCCAGCAGGATCCATGGGGCAGGGCCGAACACTGAAGCTTTCTTT.

DNA for the CDR3: TGTGCCAGCAGCTCGCCCGGGACTAGCGGGTACACAGATACGCAGTATTTT. As protein: CASSSPGTSGYTDTQYF. The J gene is TRBJ2-3, the V gene TRBV5-6; 12 bases match TRBD2. This CDR3 spans 17 amino acids. The V gene end was trimmed by 3 bases and the J gene end by 2 bases; junction bases not matched to a gene: 7. From germline, CDR1 is SGHDT and CDR2 YYEEEE.

The chain combines TRBV28 with TRBJ1-1, with D possibly TRBD1 on 6 matching bases. Trimming removed 1 base at V and 7 bases at J, with 13 bases between. Germline CDR1 and CDR2: MDHEN and SYDVKM. The CDR3 runs to 14 residues. The DNA for the CDR3 is TGTGCCAGCAGTTTATTCTTCCCCAGGGGTGAAGCTTTCTTT. Residues: CASSLFFPRGEAFF.

This sequence joins TRBV7-2 and TRBJ1-2; 8 bases line up with TRBD1. The CDR3 has 14 residues. Per the germline V gene, CDR1 is SGHTA and CDR2 is FQGNSA. The V segment lost 5 bases and the J segment 0 bases; nucleotides outside the gene matches: 2. CDR3 region: CASSRQGTNYGYTF. The CDR3 bases are TGTGCCAGCAGCCGACAGGGGACTAACTATGGCTACACCTTC. The entire variable domain, with the rest obtained from reference TRBV7-2 and TRBJ1-2, is as follows: GAGVSQSPSNKVTEKGKDVELRCDPISGHTALYWYRQSLGQGLEFLIYFQGNSAPDKSGLPSDRFSAERTGGSVSTLTIQRTQQEDSAVYLCASSRQGTNYGYTFGSGTRLTVV.

The chain carries TRBV6-6 and TRBJ1-1, with no clear D. Trimming stripped 1 base from V and 1 base from J, with 10 bases between. Germline lookup yields CDR1 MNHNY and CDR2 SVGAGI (reference sequence). CDR3 length equals 15 residues. The CDR3 bases are TGTGCCAGCAGTTACTATGGACTCCCGAACACTGAAGCTTTCTTT. This translates into CASSYYGLPNTEAFF.

The chain couples TRBV27 to TRBJ2-2, with no clear D. Trimming shortened V by 5 bases and J by 4 bases, and 14 bases separated the two germline ends. Germline loops: CDR1 MNHEY, CDR2 SMNVEV (reference sequence). The length of the CDR3 is 15 residues. The CDR3 coding sequence is TGTGCCAGCAGTCCGACTGTGATGGGCACCGGGGAGCTGTTTTTT. Amino acids: CASSPTVMGTGELFF.